This T cell receptor (beta chain) was found in a study of blood T cells in healthy people across ages. PCR was performed a second time for about 7 to 12 cycles using a sample-barcoded 5' primer and a J-beta primer mix. TCRdb used MiXCR to reprocess the 5' RACE reads, holding one entry per CDR3 protein. The sample shows about 800,000 distinct CDR3 sequences, 58% of them seen only once. PBMCs numbering at least 6 million were isolated per sample. Per the germline V gene, CDR1 is LNHDA and CDR2 is SQIVND (reference sequence). The CDR3 totals 11 residues. The trim removed 7 bases at V and 6 bases at J, leaving 2 bases unmatched.

The V call is TRBV19, the J call TRBJ1-2; 7 bases are shared with TRBD1. The origin of this receptor is a man aged 25 to 45 in good health. Sequences were obtained from blood. The DNA for the CDR3 is TGTGCCAGTATCGGGACAGATGGCTACACCTTC. Protein: CASIGTDGYTF.